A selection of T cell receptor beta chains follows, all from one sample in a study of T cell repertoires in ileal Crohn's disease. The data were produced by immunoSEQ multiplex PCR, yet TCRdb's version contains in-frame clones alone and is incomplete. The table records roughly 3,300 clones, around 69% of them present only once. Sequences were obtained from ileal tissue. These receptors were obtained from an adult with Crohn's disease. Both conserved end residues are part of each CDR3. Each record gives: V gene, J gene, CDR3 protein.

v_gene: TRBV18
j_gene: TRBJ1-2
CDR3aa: CASSRSIRDGGYTF

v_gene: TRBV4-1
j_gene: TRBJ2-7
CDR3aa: CASSQEAGYEQYF

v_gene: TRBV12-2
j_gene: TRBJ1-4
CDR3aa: CASRLDMGWGENEKLFF

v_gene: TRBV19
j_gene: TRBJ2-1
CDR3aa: CASSGTSDNNEQFF

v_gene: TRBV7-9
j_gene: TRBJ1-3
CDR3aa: CASRLNRDTGNTIYF

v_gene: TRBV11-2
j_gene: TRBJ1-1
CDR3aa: CASSLTLNTEAFF

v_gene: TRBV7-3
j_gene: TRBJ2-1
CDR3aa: CASSLKAGGYNEQFF

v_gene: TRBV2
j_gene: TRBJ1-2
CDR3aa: CASSGFTDGYTF

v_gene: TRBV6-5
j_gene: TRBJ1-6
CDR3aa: CASTLGNSPLHF

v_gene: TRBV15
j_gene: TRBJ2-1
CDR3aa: CATSRDQGDPFF

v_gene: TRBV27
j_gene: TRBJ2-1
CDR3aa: CASWDSNNEQFF

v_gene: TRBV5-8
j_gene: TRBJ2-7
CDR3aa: CASSLDRGSYEQYF

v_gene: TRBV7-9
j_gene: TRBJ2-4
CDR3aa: CASSPGLDIQYF

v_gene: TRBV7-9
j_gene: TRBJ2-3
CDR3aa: CASSPSGLAGDTQYF

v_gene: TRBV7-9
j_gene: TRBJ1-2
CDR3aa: CASSTEGRNYGYTF

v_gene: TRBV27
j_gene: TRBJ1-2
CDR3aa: CASSLRPGENYGYTF

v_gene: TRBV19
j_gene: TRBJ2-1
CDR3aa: CASKDSSYNEQFF

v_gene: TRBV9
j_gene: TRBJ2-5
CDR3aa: CASSVDGGARETQYF

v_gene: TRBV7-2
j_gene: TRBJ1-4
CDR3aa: CASSLAGGTNEKLFF

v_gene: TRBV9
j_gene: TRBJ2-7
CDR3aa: CASSVGGTPSHEQYF

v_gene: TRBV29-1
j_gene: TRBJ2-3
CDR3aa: CSVESIEDTQYF

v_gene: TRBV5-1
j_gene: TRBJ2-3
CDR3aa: CASSLEGDTQYF

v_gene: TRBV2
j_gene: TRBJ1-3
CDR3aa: CASSAGFSGNTIYF

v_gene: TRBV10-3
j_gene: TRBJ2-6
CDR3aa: CAISDEANVLTF

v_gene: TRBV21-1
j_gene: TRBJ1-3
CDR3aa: CASNRGTGSGNTIYF

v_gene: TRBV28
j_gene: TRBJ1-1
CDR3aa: CASSTGGERAFF

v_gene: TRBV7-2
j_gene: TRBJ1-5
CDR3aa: CASSLAAQTYSNQPQHF

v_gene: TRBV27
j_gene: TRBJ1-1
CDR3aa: CASSGTGGMNTEAFF

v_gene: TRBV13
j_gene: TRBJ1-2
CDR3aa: CASSLKGSQLLDGYTF

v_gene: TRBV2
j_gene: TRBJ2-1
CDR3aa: CASSSNGYNEQFF

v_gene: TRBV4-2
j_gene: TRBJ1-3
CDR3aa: CASSQENSGNTIYF

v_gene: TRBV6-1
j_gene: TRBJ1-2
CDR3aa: CASTVGAIPPGGYTF

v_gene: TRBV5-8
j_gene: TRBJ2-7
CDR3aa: CASSFRGQKAYEQYF

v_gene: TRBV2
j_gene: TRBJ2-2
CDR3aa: CASRGGHGELFF

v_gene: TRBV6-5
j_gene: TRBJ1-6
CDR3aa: CASSYSTGFFPPLHF

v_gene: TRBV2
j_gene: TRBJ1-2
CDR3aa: CASGVGDEGQYGYTF

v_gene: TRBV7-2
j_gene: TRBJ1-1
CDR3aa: CASSRPWDSRGGAFF

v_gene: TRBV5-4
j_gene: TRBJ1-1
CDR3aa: CASSLPGGNTEAFF

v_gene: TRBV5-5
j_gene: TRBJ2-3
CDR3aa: CASSLAPGGRPSTDTQYF

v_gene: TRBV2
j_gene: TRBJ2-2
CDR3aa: CASGRGGTGELFF

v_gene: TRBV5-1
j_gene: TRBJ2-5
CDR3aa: CASSLDTGPQETQYF

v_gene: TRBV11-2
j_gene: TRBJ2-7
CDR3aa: CASSTWDVGYEQYF

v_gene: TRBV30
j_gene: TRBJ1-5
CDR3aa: CASGRESNQPQHF

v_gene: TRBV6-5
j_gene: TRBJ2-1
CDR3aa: CASTQSYFSGNEQFF

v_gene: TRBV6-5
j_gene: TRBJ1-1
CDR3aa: CASSRTGNTEAFF

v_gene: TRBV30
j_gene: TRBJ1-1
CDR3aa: CAFKGRTMNTEAFF

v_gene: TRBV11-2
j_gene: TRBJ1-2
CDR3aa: CASSLGLGGYGYTF

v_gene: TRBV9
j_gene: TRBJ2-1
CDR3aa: CASSVGLLRDKANEQFF

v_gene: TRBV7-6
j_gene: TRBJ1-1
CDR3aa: CASSVLREGTEAFF